The rows below give T cell receptor beta chains drawn from one sample of a study of shared T cell receptors in the human thymus. Here immunoSEQ multiplex PCR was the method, and the copy in TCRdb shows in-frame clones only, minus some. The table lists hundreds of thousands of clones, approximately 87% of them singletons. This same sample was also taken into another study, of human thymus T cells.

The sample consisted of thymocytes. The receptors originated from a boy in the first two years of life with a congenital heart defect. The CDR3 runs from the conserved cysteine through the conserved F or W. The order of the fields is CDR3 DNA, CDR3 protein, clone size, V gene, J gene, D gene. A D gene is named only where the DNA matches it firmly. A clone size is listed for some rows: how often the clone was seen (once, few, many), or a class if it is expanded.

CDR3 DNA: TGCGCCAGCAGCTTGGGGGCCGGGACAGCAGCCTACGAGCAGTACTTC; CDR3 protein: CASSLGAGTAAYEQYF; clone size: once; V gene: TRBV5-1; J gene: TRBJ2-7; D gene: TRBD1
CDR3 DNA: TGTGCCAGCAGCGTCCCGGGACAGGGTTTGGGATTCGACAATGAGCAGTTCTTC; CDR3 protein: CASSVPGQGLGFDNEQFF; clone size: -; V gene: TRBV9; J gene: TRBJ2-1; D gene: TRBD1
CDR3 DNA: TGTGCCAGCAGTTTATCGGGGCTAGCGAATAACAATGAGCAGTTCTTC; CDR3 protein: CASSLSGLANNNEQFF; clone size: -; V gene: TRBV27; J gene: TRBJ2-1; D gene: -
CDR3 DNA: TGCGCCAGCAGCTCACAAGGAAGGAGCTCCTACAATGAGCAGTTCTTC; CDR3 protein: CASSSQGRSSYNEQFF; clone size: -; V gene: TRBV4-3; J gene: TRBJ2-1; D gene: -
CDR3 DNA: TGTGCCAGCAGCTTGGGGGTAGTAGGGGGCTATCGAGGTGGAGATACGCAGTATTTT; CDR3 protein: CASSLGVVGGYRGGDTQYF; clone size: -; V gene: TRBV5-6; J gene: TRBJ2-3; D gene: TRBD1
CDR3 DNA: TGTGCCAGCAGCGGCGGACAGGGGGCAAATTCACCCCTCCACTTT; CDR3 protein: CASSGGQGANSPLHF; clone size: -; V gene: TRBV11-1; J gene: TRBJ1-6; D gene: TRBD1
CDR3 DNA: TGTGCCAGCAGCCGTCATGGAGGGCAGGGAAACTCCTATAATTCACCCCTCCACTTT; CDR3 protein: CASSRHGGQGNSYNSPLHF; clone size: -; V gene: TRBV7-2; J gene: TRBJ1-6; D gene: -
CDR3 DNA: TGTGCCACCAGCAGAGCACTTGGACAGGGGGACGGTGAGCAGTTCTTC; CDR3 protein: CATSRALGQGDGEQFF; clone size: -; V gene: TRBV15; J gene: TRBJ2-1; D gene: TRBD1
CDR3 DNA: TGCGCCAGCAGCCAAGATACGGGGGAAACAGGGGGCGTCGCCTACGAGCAGTACTTC; CDR3 protein: CASSQDTGETGGVAYEQYF; clone size: -; V gene: TRBV4-3; J gene: TRBJ2-7; D gene: TRBD1
CDR3 DNA: TGTGCCAGTAGTATAGATCGGGACAGACCAAACACCATATATTTT; CDR3 protein: CASSIDRDRPNTIYF; clone size: -; V gene: TRBV19; J gene: TRBJ1-3; D gene: TRBD1
CDR3 DNA: TGTGCCAGCAGTGACCCCCCTACTAGCGGGAGAAGCAATGAGCAGTTCTTC; CDR3 protein: CASSDPPTSGRSNEQFF; clone size: -; V gene: TRBV25-1; J gene: TRBJ2-1; D gene: TRBD2
CDR3 DNA: TGTGCCAGCAGCCCTCCCGGACAGGGACAGGAGGAAAAACTGTTTTTT; CDR3 protein: CASSPPGQGQEEKLFF; clone size: few; V gene: TRBV14; J gene: TRBJ1-4; D gene: TRBD1
CDR3 DNA: TGTGCCAGCAGCTTGATTCGTCGGGGAGGTGGCTACACCTTC; CDR3 protein: CASSLIRRGGGYTF; clone size: few; V gene: TRBV5-5; J gene: TRBJ1-2; D gene: -
CDR3 DNA: TGTGCCAGCAGTTTTGACAGGGGGTGCGAGCAGTACTTC; CDR3 protein: CASSFDRGCEQYF; clone size: -; V gene: TRBV6-5; J gene: TRBJ2-7; D gene: TRBD1
CDR3 DNA: TGTGCCTGGAGTTCCGACCGGGCAGGGGGCGCAGGGGGCAATCAGCCCCAGCATTTT; CDR3 protein: CAWSSDRAGGAGGNQPQHF; clone size: -; V gene: TRBV30; J gene: TRBJ1-5; D gene: TRBD1
CDR3 DNA: TGTGCCAGCAATAGGACAGCAAACGTCTATGGCTACACCTTC; CDR3 protein: CASNRTANVYGYTF; clone size: -; V gene: TRBV2; J gene: TRBJ1-2; D gene: -
CDR3 DNA: TGCGCCAGCAGCCAAGAAGGGACTAGCGGAAACAATGAGCAGTTCTTC; CDR3 protein: CASSQEGTSGNNEQFF; clone size: -; V gene: TRBV4-1; J gene: TRBJ2-1; D gene: TRBD2
CDR3 DNA: TGTGCCAGCAGTTTGGCCGACTACAATCAGCCCCAGCATTTT; CDR3 protein: CASSLADYNQPQHF; clone size: few; V gene: TRBV28; J gene: TRBJ1-5; D gene: -
CDR3 DNA: TGTGCCAGCAGCATAGGACTAGCGGGGATCTCTGGGGCCAACGTCCTGACTTTC; CDR3 protein: CASSIGLAGISGANVLTF; clone size: -; V gene: TRBV13; J gene: TRBJ2-6; D gene: TRBD2
CDR3 DNA: TGTGCCAGCAGCTCACAGGGACGGTATAATTCACCCCTCCACTTT; CDR3 protein: CASSSQGRYNSPLHF; clone size: -; V gene: TRBV5-6; J gene: TRBJ1-6; D gene: -
CDR3 DNA: TGTGCCAGCTCACCACCCAATCCGGGACAGGGCGAGCAGTACTTC; CDR3 protein: CASSPPNPGQGEQYF; clone size: -; V gene: TRBV18; J gene: TRBJ2-7; D gene: TRBD1
CDR3 DNA: TGTGCCAGCAGTTCCCCCGGACAGGGCGGGAACACCATATATTTT; CDR3 protein: CASSSPGQGGNTIYF; clone size: -; V gene: TRBV28; J gene: TRBJ1-3; D gene: TRBD1
CDR3 DNA: TGTGCCAGCAGCTCTCGGGGAGACAGGGGGGAAGAGACCCAGTACTTC; CDR3 protein: CASSSRGDRGEETQYF; clone size: -; V gene: TRBV28; J gene: TRBJ2-5; D gene: TRBD1
CDR3 DNA: TGTGCCAGCAGCTTAGCGCGGGACAGGGATGGTGGCTACACCTTC; CDR3 protein: CASSLARDRDGGYTF; clone size: -; V gene: TRBV7-8; J gene: TRBJ1-2; D gene: TRBD1